Below, 22 T cell receptor beta chains from the same sample are listed, as sequenced in a study of cytomegalovirus exposure and HLA in healthy donors. In the PCR, 60 Vbeta and 13 Jbeta primers were used. The repertoire was sequenced with immunoSEQ multiplex PCR; TCRdb's copy has only in-frame clones and lacks some. The data hold under 150,000 clones, with more than 70% observed a single time. Sequences were obtained from PBMCs. Receptors originate from a man in his fifties in good health and CMV-seropositive.

This clone was seen once. The chain has TRBV7-6 and TRBJ2-1; 10 bases agree with TRBD2. The CDR3 is made up of 15 amino acids. Germline V gene lookup returns CDR1 SGHVS and CDR2 FNYEAQ. V gave up 3 bases and J gave up 10 bases; unmatched junction bases: 9. The CDR3 protein is CASSFLAGESEEQFF. The CDR3 DNA is TGTGCCAGCAGCTTTCTAGCGGGGGAATCGGAAGAGCAGTTCTTC.

The V call is TRBV6-1, the J call TRBJ2-1, with D maybe TRBD1 (6 bases). The germline V gene encodes CDR1 MNHNS and CDR2 SASEGT. This CDR3 region has 16 residues. Trimming pared 4 bases from V and 5 bases from J, leaving 18 bases between. The CDR3, as DNA: TGTGCCAGCAGTGCCGACAGGCCCGAGTACAACAATGAGCAGTTCTTC. Translation: CASSADRPEYNNEQFF.

The gene calls are TRBV19 and TRBJ2-3; 8 bases are shared with TRBD2. The germline V gene has CDR1 LNHDA and CDR2 SQIVND (reference sequence). The CDR3 has 17 amino acids. J lost 2 bases, V lost 5 bases, and 12 bases had no gene match. Written as DNA, the CDR3 is TGTGCCAGTAGTCGACCTCGGAGCGGGGGACACACAGATACGCAGTATTTT. Protein: CASSRPRSGGHTDTQYF.

The chain is built from TRBV27 and TRBJ2-3, with 12 bases that match TRBD1. The trim removed 6 bases at V and 6 bases at J, leaving 10 bases unmatched. Germline V gene sequence: CDR1 MNHEY, CDR2 SMNVEV (reference sequence). The CDR3 is made up of 16 amino acids. The CDR3: CASRPPRDRGPDTQYF. DNA of the CDR3: TGTGCCAGCAGACCTCCCCGGGACAGGGGGCCCGATACGCAGTATTTT.

Of note for this clone: At one end the junction does not follow the germline gene, possibly because of a read error. The chain links TRBV7-7 to TRBJ2-1; tentatively, D is TRBD1 (6 bases). This CDR3 is built from 14 residues. CDR1 and CDR2 from the germline V gene are SSHAT and FNYEAQ (reference sequence). CDR3 sequence (DNA): TGTGCTAGCAGCTTAGGGGTAGGGGGCAATGAGCAGTTCTTC. Protein sequence: CASSLGVGGNEQFF.

V and J are TRBV5-4 and TRBJ1-1, with TRBD1 identical over 9 bases. In germline, CDR1 is SGHNT, CDR2 YYREEE (reference sequence). The CDR3 loop spans 15 amino acids. The J segment lost 4 bases and the V segment lost 5 bases, leaving 9 bases of the junction unmatched. The CDR3 region is CASRPAGQGSTEAFF. The CDR3 DNA reads as TGTGCCAGCAGACCGGCAGGACAGGGGAGCACTGAAGCTTTCTTT.

The V gene is TRBV6-5, the J gene TRBJ2-1, with TRBD2 identical over 10 bases. Per the germline V gene, CDR1 is MNHEY and CDR2 is SVGAGI. V trimming: 5 bases; J trimming: 8 bases; junction bases outside the gene matches: 9. The CDR3 is 15 amino acids. The CDR3 here is CASSAPSGGRYEQFF. As DNA, the CDR3 is TGTGCCAGCAGTGCTCCTAGCGGGGGACGATATGAGCAGTTCTTC.

This chain connects TRBV7-2 to TRBJ1-1; D possibly corresponds to TRBD1 (5 bases). This CDR3 has 18 amino acids. Germline CDR1 and CDR2: SGHTA and FQGNSA. V gave up 2 bases and J gave up 0 bases, with 19 bases separating them. The chain's CDR3 is CASSLIGLGAALNTEAFF. CDR3 DNA sequence: TGTGCCAGCAGCTTAATCGGGCTTGGGGCAGCCTTGAACACTGAAGCTTTCTTT.

The chain employs TRBV11-2 and TRBJ2-7; 7 bases fit TRBD1. Germline V lookup: CDR1 SGHAT, CDR2 FQNNGV. This CDR3 contains 14 residues. V lost 5 bases and J lost 7; bases outside the gene matches: 11. CDR3 in amino acids: CASSRRTGDAEQYF. CDR3 nucleotides: TGTGCCAGCAGCCGGAGAACAGGGGATGCAGAGCAGTACTTC. Looking up the rest from reference TRBV11-2 and TRBJ2-7 gives the full variable domain: EAGVAQSPRYKIIEKRQSVAFWCNPISGHATLYWYQQILGQGPKLLIQFQNNGVVDDSQLPKDRFSAERLKGVDSTLKIQPAKLEDSAVYLCASSRRTGDAEQYFGPGTRLTVT.

CDR3 sequence (DNA): TGTGCCAGTAGTTACATTCCCCTACTAGCGGGGTTTACCGGGGAGCTGTTTTTT. The encoded protein is CASSYIPLLAGFTGELFF. This rearrangement joins TRBV19 to TRBJ2-2; 10 bases line up with TRBD2. The germline V gene encodes CDR1 LNHDA and CDR2 SQIVND (reference sequence). Unmatched junction bases numbered 14, after V lost 5 bases and J lost 5 bases. This CDR3 has 18 residues.

This chain links TRBV4-1 with TRBJ1-1; TRBD1 might be the D (5 bases). Germline assignment: CDR1 MGHRA and CDR2 YSYEKL. V lost 1 base, J lost 7 bases, and 13 bases lay in between. The CDR3 runs to 14 residues. The CDR3 coding sequence is TGCGCCAGCAGCCAAGCTGGTTTGGGACTTGAAGCTTTCTTT. Its protein is CASSQAGLGLEAFF.

The chain links TRBV28 to TRBJ1-5; D possibly corresponds to TRBD1 (6 bases). V was cut by 3 bases and J by 6 bases, with 21 bases left in between. In germline, CDR1 is MDHEN, CDR2 SYDVKM. The CDR3 is made up of 17 amino acids. CDR3 bases: TGTGCCAGCAGTTTCGACAGGCGGGTCCCGGGCTTTCAGCCCCAGCATTTT. Its translation is CASSFDRRVPGFQPQHF.

The chain joins TRBV5-4 to TRBJ2-7; 8 bases are a match to TRBD2. Per the germline V gene, CDR1 is SGHNT and CDR2 is YYREEE (reference sequence). This CDR3 comprises 17 residues. Germline trimming cut 4 bases from V and 2 bases from J; bases unmatched to any gene: 14. The CDR3 loop is CASSPRGGAGMTYEQYF. In nucleotides, the CDR3 is TGTGCCAGCAGCCCCCGGGGGGGGGCGGGAATGACCTACGAGCAGTACTTC.

This clone was seen only a few times. The rearrangement joins TRBV27 to TRBJ2-3; no definite D call. CDR3 size: 14 residues. V gave up 0 bases and J gave up 6 bases, with 10 bases separating them. Germline V gives CDR1 MNHEY, CDR2 SMNVEV (reference sequence). CDR3 DNA sequence: TGTGCCAGCAGTTTATCGCAGGCGATTGATACGCAGTATTTT. Protein product: CASSLSQAIDTQYF.

The gene calls are TRBV7-2 and TRBJ1-1; D is uncertain. This CDR3 comprises 12 residues. Trimming pared 3 bases from V and 1 base from J, leaving 3 bases between. From germline, CDR1 is SGHTA and CDR2 FQGNSA. CDR3 loop: CASSFRNTEAFF. The CDR3 nucleotides are TGTGCCAGCAGCTTTAGGAACACTGAAGCTTTCTTT.

The chain recombines TRBV5-1 with TRBJ1-5; TRBD1 might be the D (5 bases). CDR1 and CDR2 from the germline V gene are SGHRS and YFSETQ. The CDR3 sequence is 14 residues long. V was pared by 0 bases and J by 4 bases, with 8 bases between. CDR3 bases: TGCGCCAGCAGCTTGGCCGGGGGAAATCAGCCCCAGCATTTT. Protein product: CASSLAGGNQPQHF.

V gene TRBV5-1 combines with J gene TRBJ1-2; D ambiguous. The CDR3 sequence is 15 residues long. Per the germline V gene, CDR1 is SGHRS and CDR2 is YFSETQ. V gave up 0 bases and J gave up 6 bases, with 15 bases separating them. Here the CDR3 DNA reads TGCGCCAGCAGCTTGGTTCAGGTCCCTACCAATGGCTACACCTTC. This sequence encodes CASSLVQVPTNGYTF.

V and J are TRBV5-1 and TRBJ1-4, with 7 bases that match TRBD1. The junction had 8 bases not matched to a gene; V was cut back by 3 bases and J by 6 bases. Germline loops: CDR1 SGHRS, CDR2 YFSETQ. This CDR3 is 15 amino acids long. This CDR3 is CASSSEGQVDEKLFF. CDR3 DNA sequence: TGCGCCAGCAGCTCGGAAGGACAGGTTGATGAAAAACTGTTTTTT.

The chain has TRBV7-8 and TRBJ1-1; a weak D match, TRBD1 (6 bases). Trimming left V 3 bases short and J 5 bases short, with 10 bases between. The CDR3 is made up of 13 amino acids. Germline CDR1 is SGHVS and CDR2 is FQNEAQ. The CDR3 DNA follows: TGTGCCAGCAGCTTCCTCACAGGGACTGAAGCTTTCTTT. This codes for CASSFLTGTEAFF. Using reference TRBV7-8 and TRBJ1-1 for the parts outside the CDR3, the full variable domain is GAGVSQSPRYKVAKRGQDVALRCDPISGHVSLFWYQQALGQGPEFLTYFQNEAQLDKSGLPSDRFFAERPEGSVSTLKIQRTQQEDSAVYLCASSFLTGTEAFFGQGTRLTVV.

The J gene is TRBJ2-7, the V gene TRBV5-1, with unresolved D. Deletions cut 4 bases from V and 5 bases from J, with 19 bases between. This CDR3 is built from 15 residues. CDR1 SGHRS and CDR2 YFSETQ come from the germline V gene. CDR3 sequence (DNA): TGCGCCAGCAGCCCTATCTCAGGCCAGGCCCACGAGCAGTACTTC. This translates into CASSPISGQAHEQYF.

The chain combines TRBV5-4 with TRBJ1-2; TRBD1 matches at 8 bases. Germline assignment: CDR1 SGHNT and CDR2 YYREEE (reference sequence). The CDR3 runs 14 residues. Germline trimming cut 5 bases from V and 4 bases from J; bases unmatched to any gene: 7. CDR3 nucleotide sequence: TGTGCCAGCAGTCGGGACAGGTCTGGCTATGGCTACACCTTC. This codes for CASSRDRSGYGYTF.

Only a few counts were recorded for this clone. The chain joins TRBV7-8 to TRBJ2-5; TRBD2 might be the D (6 bases). Trimming removed 5 bases from V and 9 bases from J, with 16 bases in between. Germline CDR1 SGHVS, CDR2 FQNEAQ. CDR3 length: 13 residues. The CDR3 DNA reads as TGTGCCAGCAGCCAAGGCGGGGTACCGGCCCAGTACTTC. Amino acid sequence: CASSQGGVPAQYF.